Listed below are T cell receptor beta chains from one sample, sequenced in a study of CD8 T cells in ankylosing spondylitis. TCRdb re-analysed the 5' RACE reads in MiXCR, keeping a single row per CDR3 protein. The sample carries about 700,000 distinct CDR3 sequences, about 20% recorded once. Sequenced sample: blood, either unsorted or a sorted T cell fraction (not recorded which). Receptors originate from a male donor with ankylosing spondylitis. Each CDR3 is given with its conserved first and last residue. The D gene is left open where the match is weak. A clone size is listed for some rows: how often the clone was seen (once, few, many), or a class if it is expanded.

D gene,V gene,clone size,J gene,CDR3 DNA,CDR3 protein
-,TRBV7-2,few,TRBJ1-2,TGTGCCAGCAGCTCCGTTTCTTACTATGGCTACACCTTC,CASSSVSYYGYTF
-,TRBV12-3/TRBV12-4,many,TRBJ2-7,TGTGCCAGCAGTTTATCACAGGGAATCTACGAGCAGTACTTC,CASSLSQGIYEQYF
-,TRBV20-1,-,TRBJ1-6,TGCAGTGCTAGAGCACAGGGAACCGGATCACCCCTCCACTTT,CSARAQGTGSPLHF
-,TRBV20-1,few,TRBJ1-6,TGCAGTGCTAGATCGAAGGACAGCAGTTATAATTCACCCCTCCACTTT,CSARSKDSSYNSPLHF
-,TRBV4-2,-,TRBJ2-1,TGTGCCAGCAGCCAAGAACTAGCCACCTACAATGAGCAGTTCTTC,CASSQELATYNEQFF
-,TRBV4-1,-,TRBJ2-3,TGCGCCAGCAGCCAATGGTGGGCGAGCACAGATACGCAGTATTTT,CASSQWWASTDTQYF
TRBD2,TRBV5-6,-,TRBJ2-7,TGTGCCAGCAGCTTTTGGCTAGCGGGTGGCGAGCAGTACTTC,CASSFWLAGGEQYF
TRBD2,TRBV27,few,TRBJ2-3,TGTGCCAGCAGTTTAACCACAACGCGGGGGGGTAGCGGGGACCCGAGCACAGATACGCAGTATTTT,CASSLTTTRGGSGDPSTDTQYF
-,TRBV20-1,many,TRBJ1-1,TGCAGTGCTAGAAAAATCGGCGCGGTGAACACTGAAGCTTTCTTT,CSARKIGAVNTEAFF
-,TRBV7-9,-,TRBJ1-1,TGTGCCAGCAGCTTAGCTAGCCGGGGAAACACTGAAGCTTTCTTT,CASSLASRGNTEAFF
TRBD2,TRBV5-1,few,TRBJ2-1,TGCGCCAGCAGCCTGGGACTAGCGGGGTACAGTGAGCAGTTCTTC,CASSLGLAGYSEQFF
TRBD1,TRBV12-3/TRBV12-4,-,TRBJ2-7,TGTGCCAGCAGCCGCAGGGGGCGTCTCTCCTACGAGCAGTACTTC,CASSRRGRLSYEQYF
TRBD2,TRBV4-3,few,TRBJ2-3,TGCGCCAGCAGCCAAGATTCAGCGGGAGGCTCAGATACGCAGTATTTT,CASSQDSAGGSDTQYF
-,TRBV25-1,-,TRBJ2-5,TGTGCCAGCACCGGGTACCAAGAGACCCAGTACTTC,CASTGYQETQYF
TRBD2,TRBV2,-,TRBJ2-5,TGTGCCAGCAGCGTCGGCGCGGGGGGAGCGGAAGAGACCCAGTACTTC,CASSVGAGGAEETQYF
TRBD2,TRBV5-1,-,TRBJ2-5,TGCGCCAGCAGCTTGCGGGCTAGCGGAGAAGAGACCCAGTACTTC,CASSLRASGEETQYF
TRBD1,TRBV11-1,-,TRBJ2-1,TGTGCCAGCAGCTTATCCCTCGGACGGACAGGGGGCTCCTACAATGAGCAGTTCTTC,CASSLSLGRTGGSYNEQFF
TRBD2,TRBV29-1,-,TRBJ2-7,TGCAGCGTTGTAGGTGCGGGGGGGCACAGTTCCTACGAGCAGTACTTC,CSVVGAGGHSSYEQYF
-,TRBV6-1,few,TRBJ1-1,TGTGCCAGCAGAAGAGACAGGTCGGAAGCTTTCTTT,CASRRDRSEAFF
TRBD2,TRBV12-3/TRBV12-4,few,TRBJ2-1,TGTGCCAGCAGTGACACGAGCGGGAGTTACAATGAGCAGTTCTTC,CASSDTSGSYNEQFF
-,TRBV12-3/TRBV12-4,once,TRBJ1-4,TGTGCCAGCAGTGGGACCCTAGTGGCTAATGAAAAACTGTTTTTT,CASSGTLVANEKLFF
TRBD1,TRBV18,-,TRBJ1-5,TGTGCCAGCTCGCAACAGGGGGCGTTAGGCGATCAGCCCCAGCATTTT,CASSQQGALGDQPQHF
-,TRBV2,few,TRBJ2-1,TGTGCCAGCAGTGAAGGGGGCCCTACCTACAATGAGCAGTTCTTC,CASSEGGPTYNEQFF
TRBD2,TRBV10-3,many,TRBJ2-1,TGTGCCATCAGTGAGGCCGGGAGGCCTACGGATGAGCAGTTCTTC,CAISEAGRPTDEQFF
-,TRBV27,few,TRBJ1-2,TGTGCCAGCAGTCCACGACAGTCCTTTAGCGGCTACACCTTC,CASSPRQSFSGYTF
-,TRBV12-3/TRBV12-4,few,TRBJ1-6,TGTGCCAGCAGGAGAGGGCGGACCCGCTATAATTCACCCCTCCACTTT,CASRRGRTRYNSPLHF
-,TRBV28,few,TRBJ2-7,TGTGCCAGCAGTCAAGGACGGGCCACCTACGAGCAGTACTTC,CASSQGRATYEQYF
TRBD2,TRBV7-3,few,TRBJ2-2,TGTGCCAGCAGCCTCCGCGGACTAGCGGGGGGGCCAGGCGGGGAGCTGTTTTTT,CASSLRGLAGGPGGELFF
TRBD1,TRBV12-3/TRBV12-4,-,TRBJ2-7,TGTGCCAGCAGGGCAAGGACAGGGCTGGGGGAGCAGTACTTC,CASRARTGLGEQYF
TRBD1,TRBV5-1,-,TRBJ1-1,TGCGCCAGCAGCGTTCCAGGGGGAGCTGAAGCTTTCTTT,CASSVPGGAEAFF
TRBD1,TRBV5-5,-,TRBJ1-1,TGTGCCAGCAGCTCAGGGGGTACCATGAACACTGAAGCTTTCTTT,CASSSGGTMNTEAFF
-,TRBV29-1,-,TRBJ2-5,TGCAGCGTGTCAGGGGCCCAAGAGACCCAGTACTTC,CSVSGAQETQYF
TRBD2,TRBV5-1,few,TRBJ2-1,TGCGCCAGCAGCTTCGGACTAGATGTTAGCGATGAGCAGTTCTTC,CASSFGLDVSDEQFF
TRBD2,TRBV6-6,few,TRBJ2-5,TGTGCCAGCAGCCGGGGACTATCGGAGACCCAGTACTTC,CASSRGLSETQYF
TRBD1,TRBV4-1,few,TRBJ2-1,TGCGCCAGCAGCCAAGAGGTTCTAGGGGGCTTCATGGGCAATGAGCAGTTCTTC,CASSQEVLGGFMGNEQFF
TRBD1,TRBV15,few,TRBJ2-1,TGTGCCACCAGCCTAAGGGGACAGGGTGACAATGAGCAGTTCTTC,CATSLRGQGDNEQFF
-,TRBV20-1,few,TRBJ1-1,TGCAGTGCTAGCTCAGGGGCGGTCACTGAAGCTTTCTTT,CSASSGAVTEAFF
-,TRBV20-1,few,TRBJ2-1,TGCAGTGCTTACGGCGGAGTCCTAAGTTGGGCTACCTACAATGAGCAGTTCTTC,CSAYGGVLSWATYNEQFF